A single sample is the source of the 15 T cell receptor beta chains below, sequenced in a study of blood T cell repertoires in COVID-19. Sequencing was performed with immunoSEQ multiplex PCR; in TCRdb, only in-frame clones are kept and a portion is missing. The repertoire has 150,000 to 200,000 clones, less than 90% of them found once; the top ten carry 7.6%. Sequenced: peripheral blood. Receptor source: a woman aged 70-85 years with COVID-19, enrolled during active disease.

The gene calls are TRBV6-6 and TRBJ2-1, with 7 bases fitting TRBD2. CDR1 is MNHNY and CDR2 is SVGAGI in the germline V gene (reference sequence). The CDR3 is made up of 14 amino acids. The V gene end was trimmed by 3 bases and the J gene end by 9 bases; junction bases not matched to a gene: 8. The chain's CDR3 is CASSYEGGNTEQFF. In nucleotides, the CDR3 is TGTGCCAGCAGTTATGAGGGAGGGAACACTGAGCAGTTCTTC.

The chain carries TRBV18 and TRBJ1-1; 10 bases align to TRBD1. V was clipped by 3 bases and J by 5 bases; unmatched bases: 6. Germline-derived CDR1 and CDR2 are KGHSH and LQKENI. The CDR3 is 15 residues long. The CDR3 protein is CASSPQTGGWTEAFF. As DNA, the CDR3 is TGTGCCAGCTCACCTCAGACAGGGGGCTGGACTGAAGCTTTCTTT.

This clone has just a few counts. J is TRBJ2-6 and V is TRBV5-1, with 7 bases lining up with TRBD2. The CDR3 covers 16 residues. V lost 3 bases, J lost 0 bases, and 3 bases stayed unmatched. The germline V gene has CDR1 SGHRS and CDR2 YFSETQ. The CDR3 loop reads CASSWGGSSGANVLTF. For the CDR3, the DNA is TGCGCCAGCAGCTGGGGGGGAAGCTCTGGGGCCAACGTCCTGACTTTC.

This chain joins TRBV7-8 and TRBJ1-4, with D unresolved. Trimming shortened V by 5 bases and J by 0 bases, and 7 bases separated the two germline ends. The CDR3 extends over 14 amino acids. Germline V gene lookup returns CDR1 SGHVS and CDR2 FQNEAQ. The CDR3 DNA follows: TGTGCCAGCAGCCCTAAATCAACTAATGAAAAACTGTTTTTT. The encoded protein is CASSPKSTNEKLFF.

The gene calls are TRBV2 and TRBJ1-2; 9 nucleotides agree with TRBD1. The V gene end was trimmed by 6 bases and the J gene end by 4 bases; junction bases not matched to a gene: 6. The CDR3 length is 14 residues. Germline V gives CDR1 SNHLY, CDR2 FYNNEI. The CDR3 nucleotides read TGTGCCAGCAGCCGAGGACAGGGGACCTATGGCTACACCTTC. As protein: CASSRGQGTYGYTF.

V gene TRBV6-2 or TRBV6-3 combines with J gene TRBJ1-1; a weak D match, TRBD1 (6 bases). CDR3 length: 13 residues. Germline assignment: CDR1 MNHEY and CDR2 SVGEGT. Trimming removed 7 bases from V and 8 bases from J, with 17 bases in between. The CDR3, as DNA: TGTGCCAGCACCCCTTCAGGGGTACGGGAAGCTTTCTTT. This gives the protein CASTPSGVREAFF.

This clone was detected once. CDR3 DNA: TGTGCCACCGCCCCTAGCGGCCATCCCTACAATGAGCAGTTCTTC. Amino acid sequence: CATAPSGHPYNEQFF. The J gene is TRBJ2-1, the V gene TRBV24-1; 7 bases are shared with TRBD2. With V trimmed by 9 bases and J by 2 bases, 9 bases remained unmatched. The CDR3 extends over 15 amino acids. Germline V gene data show CDR1 as KGHDR and CDR2 as SFDVKD.

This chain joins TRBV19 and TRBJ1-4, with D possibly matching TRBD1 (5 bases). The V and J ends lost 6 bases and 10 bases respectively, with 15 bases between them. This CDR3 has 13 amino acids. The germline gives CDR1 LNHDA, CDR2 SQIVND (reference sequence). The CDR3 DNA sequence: TGTGCCAGTAGCGCCCAGGGTTTCGGAAAACTGTTTTTT. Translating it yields CASSAQGFGKLFF. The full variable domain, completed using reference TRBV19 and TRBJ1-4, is DGGITQSPKYLFRKEGQNVTLSCEQNLNHDAMYWYRQDPGQGLRLIYYSQIVNDFQKGDIAEGYSVSREKKESFPLTVTSAQKNPTAFYLCASSAQGFGKLFFGSGTQLSVL.

The CDR3 DNA reads as TGTGCCAGCAGTTCACGACAGACGAACACTGAAGCTTTCTTT. It specifies CASSSRQTNTEAFF. The chain uses TRBV6-6 and TRBJ1-1, with D perhaps TRBD1 (5 bases). CDR3 length: 14 residues. Germline V gene sequence: CDR1 MNHNY, CDR2 SVGAGI (reference sequence). Trimming took 4 bases from V and 1 from J, leaving 10 bases between them.

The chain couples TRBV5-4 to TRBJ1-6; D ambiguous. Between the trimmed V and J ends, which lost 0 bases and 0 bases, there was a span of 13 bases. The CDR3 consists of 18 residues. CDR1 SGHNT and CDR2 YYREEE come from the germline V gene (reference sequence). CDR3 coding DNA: TGTGCCAGCAGCTTGGCCCGACACCAGAGCTCCTATAATTCACCCCTCCACTTT. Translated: CASSLARHQSSYNSPLHF.

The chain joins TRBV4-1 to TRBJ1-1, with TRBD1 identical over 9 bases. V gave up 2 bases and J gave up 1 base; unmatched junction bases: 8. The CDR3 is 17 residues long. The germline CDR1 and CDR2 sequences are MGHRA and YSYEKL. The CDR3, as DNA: TGCGCCAGCAGCCAAATTACGAACAGGGGGCCGAACACTGAAGCTTTCTTT. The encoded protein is CASSQITNRGPNTEAFF.

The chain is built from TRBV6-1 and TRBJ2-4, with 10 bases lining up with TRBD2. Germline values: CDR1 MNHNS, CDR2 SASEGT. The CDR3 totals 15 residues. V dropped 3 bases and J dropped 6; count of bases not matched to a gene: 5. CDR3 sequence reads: CASSEPGTSANIQYF. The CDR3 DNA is TGTGCCAGCAGTGAGCCCGGGACTAGCGCAAACATTCAGTACTTC.

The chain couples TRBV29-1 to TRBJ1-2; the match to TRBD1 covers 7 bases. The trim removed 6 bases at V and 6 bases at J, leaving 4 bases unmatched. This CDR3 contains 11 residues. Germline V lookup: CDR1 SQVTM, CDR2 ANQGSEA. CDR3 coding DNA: TGCAGCGTCTTCGACAGGGATGGCTACACCTTC. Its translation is CSVFDRDGYTF. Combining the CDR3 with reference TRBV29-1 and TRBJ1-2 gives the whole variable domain SAVISQKPSRDICQRGTSLTIQCQVDSQVTMMFWYRQQPGQSLTLIATANQGSEATYESGFVIDKFPISRPNLTFSTLTVSNMSPEDSSIYLCSVFDRDGYTFGSGTRLTVV.

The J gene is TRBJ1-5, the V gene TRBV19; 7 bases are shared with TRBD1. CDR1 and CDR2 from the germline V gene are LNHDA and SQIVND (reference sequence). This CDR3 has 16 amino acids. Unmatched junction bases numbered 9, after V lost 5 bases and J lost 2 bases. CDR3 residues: CASSPRQGRGNQPQHF. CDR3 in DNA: TGTGCCAGTAGTCCCCGACAGGGTCGGGGCAATCAGCCCCAGCATTTT. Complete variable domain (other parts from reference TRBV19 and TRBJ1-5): DGGITQSPKYLFRKEGQNVTLSCEQNLNHDAMYWYRQDPGQGLRLIYYSQIVNDFQKGDIAEGYSVSREKKESFPLTVTSAQKNPTAFYLCASSPRQGRGNQPQHFGDGTRLSIL.

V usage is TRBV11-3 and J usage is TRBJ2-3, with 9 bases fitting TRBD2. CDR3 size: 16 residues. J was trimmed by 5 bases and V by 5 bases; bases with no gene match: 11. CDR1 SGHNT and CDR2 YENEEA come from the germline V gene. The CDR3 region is CASSPRGAGGRDTQYF. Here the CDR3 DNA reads TGTGCCAGCAGCCCCCGGGGAGCGGGAGGACGAGATACGCAGTATTTT. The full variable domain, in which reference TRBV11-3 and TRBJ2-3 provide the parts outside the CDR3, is EAGVVQSPRYKIIEKKQPVAFWCNPISGHNTLYWYLQNLGQGPELLIRYENEEAVDDSQLPKDRFSAERLKGVDSTLKIQPAELGDSAVYLCASSPRGAGGRDTQYFGPGTRLTVL.